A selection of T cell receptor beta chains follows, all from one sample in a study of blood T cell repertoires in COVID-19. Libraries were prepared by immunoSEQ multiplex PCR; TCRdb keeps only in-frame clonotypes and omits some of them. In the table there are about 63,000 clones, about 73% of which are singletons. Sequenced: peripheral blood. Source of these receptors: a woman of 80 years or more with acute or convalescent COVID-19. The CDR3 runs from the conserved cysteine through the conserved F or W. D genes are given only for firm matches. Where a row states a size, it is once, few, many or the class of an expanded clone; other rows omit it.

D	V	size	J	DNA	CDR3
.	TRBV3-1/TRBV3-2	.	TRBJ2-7	TGTGCCAGCAGCCAAGTAGCCCTGGGGGGCGAGCAGTACTTC	CASSQVALGGEQYF
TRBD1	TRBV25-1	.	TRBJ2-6	TGTGCCAGCAGTGGCGGGACAGGGGTCTCCCCTGGGGCCAACGTCCTGACTTTC	CASSGGTGVSPGANVLTF
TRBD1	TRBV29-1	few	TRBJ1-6	TGCAGCGTGGGGGACAGGGCAGATTCACCCCTCCACTTT	CSVGDRADSPLHF
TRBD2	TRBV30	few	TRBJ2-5	TGTGCCTGGATCCCTGAACCAGCGGGAATCTCAGAGACCCAGTACTTC	CAWIPEPAGISETQYF
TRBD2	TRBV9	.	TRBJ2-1	TGTGCCAGCAGCGTAGCGGGAGGGTCCTACAATGAGCAGTTCTTC	CASSVAGGSYNEQFF
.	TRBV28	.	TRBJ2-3	TGTGCCAGCAGTTCCTACCCGACTACCCGTGACACAGATACGCAGTATTTT	CASSSYPTTRDTDTQYF
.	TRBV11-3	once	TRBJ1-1	TGTGCCAGCAGCTTAGATTTTAGGAGCTTAGCAGCTTTCTTT	CASSLDFRSLAAFF
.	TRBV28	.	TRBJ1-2	TGTGCCAGCAGTTTAGGGGGACTCTATGGCTACACCTTC	CASSLGGLYGYTF
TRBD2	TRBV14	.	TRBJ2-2	TGTGCCAGCAGCCAAGATGCGGGGGCGAACACCGGGGAGCTGTTTTTT	CASSQDAGANTGELFF
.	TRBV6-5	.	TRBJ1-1	TGTGCCAGCAGTTACTCGAGGCAGGGGAACACTGAAGCTTTCTTT	CASSYSRQGNTEAFF
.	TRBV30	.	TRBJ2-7	TGTGCCTGGAGTGGGGGGGAGTTAAATCTGAGGGGCCTGTACGAGCAGTACTTC	CAWSGGELNLRGLYEQYF
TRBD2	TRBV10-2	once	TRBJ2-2	TGCGCCAGCAGAAACCCCCCCGGGACTAGCGGGAAAGCCGGGGAGCTGTTTTTT	CASRNPPGTSGKAGELFF
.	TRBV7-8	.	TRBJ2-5	TGTGCCAGCAGCTTAGCGAGATCCCAAGCAGGGGGGGAGACCCAGTACTTC	CASSLARSQAGGETQYF
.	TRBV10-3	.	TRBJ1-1	TGTGCCATCAGTGAGTCGAGATCTGGGAGGAACACTGAAGCTTTCTTT	CAISESRSGRNTEAFF
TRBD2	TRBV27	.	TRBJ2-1	TGTGCCAGCAGTTTATCGGGACTAGCGGTCAATGAGCAGTTCTTC	CASSLSGLAVNEQFF
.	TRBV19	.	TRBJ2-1	TGTGCCAGTAGTCCGCCCTTCGGGTACATCACCTACAATGAGCAGTTCTTC	CASSPPFGYITYNEQFF
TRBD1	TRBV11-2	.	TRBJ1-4	TGTGCCAGCAGCCCCCTCAGGGGGGCGGATGAAAAACTGTTTTTT	CASSPLRGADEKLFF
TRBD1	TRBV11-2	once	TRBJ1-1	TGTGCCAGCAGCTTAGGCGGGCAGGGGGCGGGGGATGAAGCTTTCTTT	CASSLGGQGAGDEAFF
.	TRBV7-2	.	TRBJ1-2	TGTGCCAGCAGCTTAAGAGGGGGGGCGCAGGACTATGGCTACACCTTC	CASSLRGGAQDYGYTF
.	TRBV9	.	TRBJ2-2	TGTGCCAGCAGCGAGGGGGTAGCTTCCCTCACCGGGGAGCTGTTTTTT	CASSEGVASLTGELFF
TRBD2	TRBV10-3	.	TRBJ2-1	TGTGCCATCAGTGAGTCGCGGGGTAGCGGGAGGTTATATGAGCAGTTCTTC	CAISESRGSGRLYEQFF
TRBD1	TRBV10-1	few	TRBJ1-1	TGCGCCAGCAGAGAGGGACAGGGAACCGAAGCTTTCTTT	CASREGQGTEAFF
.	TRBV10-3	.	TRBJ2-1	TGTGCCATCAGAACGGGCAGGGGAATCTATAATGAGCAGTTCTTC	CAIRTGRGIYNEQFF
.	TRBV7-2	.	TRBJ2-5	TGTGCCAGCAGCTTATTCGCGGGGAGCCTACAAGAGACCCAGTACTTC	CASSLFAGSLQETQYF
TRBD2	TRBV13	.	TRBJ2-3	TGTGCCAGCAGCTCCGGAAGACTAGCGGGAGGGCCCGGCACAGATACGCAGTATTTT	CASSSGRLAGGPGTDTQYF
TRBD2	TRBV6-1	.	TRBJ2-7	TGTGCCAGCAGTGAAAGACTAGCGGGAGGGCCGTTGGATGAGCAGTACTTC	CASSERLAGGPLDEQYF
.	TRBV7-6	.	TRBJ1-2	TGTGCCAGCAGCTTCAGGGAAGGAGGCTACACCTTC	CASSFREGGYTF
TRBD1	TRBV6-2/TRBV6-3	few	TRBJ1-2	TGTGCCAGCAGTTACTCCAGGGGGCGCAATGGCTACACCTTC	CASSYSRGRNGYTF
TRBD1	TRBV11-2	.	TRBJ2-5	TGTGCCAGCAGTTGGGAGGACAGGGGGCGAGAGACCCAGTACTTC	CASSWEDRGRETQYF
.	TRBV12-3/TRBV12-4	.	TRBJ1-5	TGTGCCAGCAGTTTGGGAGTCAATCAGCCCCAGCATTTT	CASSLGVNQPQHF
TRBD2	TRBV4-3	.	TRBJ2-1	TGCGCCAGCAGCCCTACCAAGGGACTAGCGGGACTGAATGAGCAGTTCTTC	CASSPTKGLAGLNEQFF
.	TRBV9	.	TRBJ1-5	TGTGCCAGCAGCGTAGGTAGTGACAAAGATCAGCCCCAGCATTTT	CASSVGSDKDQPQHF
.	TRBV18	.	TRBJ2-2	TGTGCCGGCTATAACGGGAACACCGGGGAGCTGTTTTTT	CAGYNGNTGELFF
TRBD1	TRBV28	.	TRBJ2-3	TGTGCCAGCAGTACACGGGACAGGCCAAATACGCAGTATTTT	CASSTRDRPNTQYF
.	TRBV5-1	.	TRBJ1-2	TGCGCCAGCAGCTGGGATGGGGGCGCTGACTATGGCTACACCTTC	CASSWDGGADYGYTF
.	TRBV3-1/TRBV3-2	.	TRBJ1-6	TGTGCCAGCAGCCGAGGGAGCGGTTCACCCCTCCACTTT	CASSRGSGSPLHF
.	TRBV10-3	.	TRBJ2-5	TGTGCCATCAGCGACCACAGGGAACCTTCGGAGACCCAGTACTTC	CAISDHREPSETQYF
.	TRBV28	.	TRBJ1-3	TGTGCCAGCAGTTTATCGGGGGATGGGGACACCATATATTTT	CASSLSGDGDTIYF
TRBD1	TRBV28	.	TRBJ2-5	TGTGCCAGCAGTTTATCCCGGCGACAGGGCGCTATTAACCAAGAGACCCAGTACTTC	CASSLSRRQGAINQETQYF
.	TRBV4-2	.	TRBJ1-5	TGTGCCAGCAGCGAAGGAGAGCAGCCCCAGCATTTT	CASSEGEQPQHF
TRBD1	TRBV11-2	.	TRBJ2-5	TGTGCCAGCAGCTCGACAGGGGTGGGGGAGACCCAGTACTTC	CASSSTGVGETQYF
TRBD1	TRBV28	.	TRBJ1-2	TGTGCCAGCAGCCCGGGACAGATTAACTATGGCTACACCTTC	CASSPGQINYGYTF
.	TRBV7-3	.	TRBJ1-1	TGTGCCAGCAGCTCGCAGGGGACGAACACTGAAGCTTTCTTT	CASSSQGTNTEAFF
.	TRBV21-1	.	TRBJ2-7	TGTGCCAGCAGCAAAGGGGGGAGGGTAATCGGTAGAGAAGTAGCGGAGTCTCTCTACGAGCAGTACTTC	CASSKGGRVIGREVAESLYEQYF
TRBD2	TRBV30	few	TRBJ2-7	TGTGCCTGGAGTGGGCAGCGGGAGGCCTCCTACGAGCAGTACTTC	CAWSGQREASYEQYF
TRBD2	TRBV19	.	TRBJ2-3	TGTGCCAGTAGCGGACTAGCGGGAGGAGGACCTAGCACAGATACGCAGTATTTT	CASSGLAGGGPSTDTQYF
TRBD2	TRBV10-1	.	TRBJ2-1	TGCGCCAGCATCGGTCCGAGCGGGAGTTTTATTATAGATGAGCAGTTCTTC	CASIGPSGSFIIDEQFF
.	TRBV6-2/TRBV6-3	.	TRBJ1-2	TGTGCCAGCAGTTACAATTCATACTTCTTGGGCTACACCTTC	CASSYNSYFLGYTF
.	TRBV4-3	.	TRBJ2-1	TGCGCCAGCAGACTGCAGGTGGCAGGGAATGAGCAGTTCTTC	CASRLQVAGNEQFF
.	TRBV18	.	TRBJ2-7	TGTGCCAGCTCACCTGGGGGCGCGTTGAGCGAGCAGTACTTC	CASSPGGALSEQYF
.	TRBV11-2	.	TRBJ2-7	TGTGCCAGCAGCTTCCAGGTCGGGCAGTACTTC	CASSFQVGQYF
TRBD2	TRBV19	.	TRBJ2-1	TGTGCCAGCGGGAGGGCCAGGGACAATGAGCAGTTCTTC	CASGRARDNEQFF
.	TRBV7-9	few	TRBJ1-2	TGTGCCAGCAGAGGCCCACGGGACACCTCTAACTATGGCTACACCTTC	CASRGPRDTSNYGYTF
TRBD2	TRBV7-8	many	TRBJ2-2	TGTGCCAGCAGCTCGGGGACTAGCGGGATCACCGGGGAGCTGTTTTTT	CASSSGTSGITGELFF
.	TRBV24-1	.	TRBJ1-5	TGTGCCACCAGTTTCACGGGCAATCAGCCCCAGCATTTT	CATSFTGNQPQHF
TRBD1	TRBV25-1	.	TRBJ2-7	TGTGCCAGCATTCTCCGACAGGGGGCAACGGAGGAGCAGTACTTC	CASILRQGATEEQYF
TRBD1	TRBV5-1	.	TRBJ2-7	TGCGCCAGCAGCCTTGGGACAGTCCGAACCTACGAGCAGTACTTC	CASSLGTVRTYEQYF
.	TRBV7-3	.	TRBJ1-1	TGTGCCAGCAGCTTAACCAGGAACACTGAAGCTTTCTTT	CASSLTRNTEAFF
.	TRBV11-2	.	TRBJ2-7	TGTGCCAGCAGCTTAGAGAACAGCCAAGTCTCCTACGAGCAGTACTTC	CASSLENSQVSYEQYF